This TCR beta chain came from a study of cytomegalovirus exposure and HLA in healthy donors. The CDR3 has 14 amino acids. Trimming took 5 bases from V and 8 from J; bases not matched to a gene: 7. Germline V gene sequence: CDR1 SGHVS, CDR2 FQNEAQ. The PCR ran on 60 Vbeta and 13 Jbeta primers. Measured with immunoSEQ multiplex PCR; TCRdb has only the in-frame clones, and not every one. The table includes about 100,000 clones, approximately 80% detected once. The sequenced material came from PBMCs. The chain recombines TRBV7-8 with TRBJ1-4; 8 bases agree with TRBD1. The TCR originated in a female donor in good health and CMV-seropositive. This chain's CDR3 is CASSRRTGGEKLFF. The CDR3 region has the DNA TGTGCCAGCAGCCGCCGTACAGGGGGGGAAAAACTGTTTTTT.